Below, one T cell receptor beta chain is given with its context. Clones were read by immunoSEQ multiplex PCR, and TCRdb kept only the in-frame ones, dropping some. The sample consists of fewer than 200,000 clones, about four fifths of them appearing once. From germline, CDR1 is KGHSH and CDR2 LQKENI. V gave up 5 bases and J gave up 6 bases, with 23 bases separating them. The CDR3 length is 16 residues. The data were obtained in a study of blood T cell repertoires in COVID-19. The clonotype originates from an elderly woman with acute or convalescent COVID-19. This chain connects TRBV18 to TRBJ2-7; TRBD2 is a possible D gene (6 bases). The specimen sequenced was peripheral blood. The CDR3 DNA is TGTGCCAGCTCAGGAGATAGGGGAGCTAGCGTTCCCGAGCAGTACTTC. Its translation: CASSGDRGASVPEQYF.